Listed here are 30 T cell receptor beta chains from one sample, sequenced in a study of cytomegalovirus exposure and HLA in healthy donors. The primer mix had 60 Vbeta and 13 Jbeta primers. Produced via immunoSEQ multiplex PCR; TCRdb's table is partial and in-frame only. The sample has fewer than 110,000 clones, around 82% seen once; the top ten hold about a tenth. What was sequenced was PBMCs. The source is a woman aged 18-30 years in good health and CMV-seropositive.

The chain has TRBV28 and TRBJ2-5, with D perhaps matching TRBD1 (5 bases). This CDR3 region has 13 residues. V shed 7 bases and J shed 1 base, with 10 bases lying between them. Looked up from germline, CDR1 is MDHEN and CDR2 is SYDVKM. The CDR3 region is CASKQDSQETQYF. The CDR3 nucleotides read TGTGCCAGCAAGCAAGACAGCCAAGAGACCCAGTACTTC.

This clone has just one count. The chain carries TRBV10-3 and TRBJ1-6, with TRBD1 matching over 9 bases. Germline V gene lookup returns CDR1 ENHRY and CDR2 SYGVKD. Unmatched junction bases numbered 7, after V lost 6 bases and J lost 7 bases. The CDR3 is 15 amino acids. The CDR3: CAIRERQGGNSPLHF. CDR3 sequence (DNA): TGTGCCATCAGGGAACGACAGGGGGGAAATTCACCCCTCCACTTT.

V usage is TRBV2 and J usage is TRBJ2-1; unclear D gene. V lost 7 bases and J 15 bases, leaving 13 bases between the germline ends. Germline loops: CDR1 SNHLY, CDR2 FYNNEI. There are 10 residues in the CDR3. The CDR3 bases are TGTGCCAGCATCGGGTTATCGTCGTTCTTC. Residues: CASIGLSSFF.

The chain employs TRBV18 and TRBJ1-3; TRBD1 aligns across 9 bases. This CDR3 spans 14 amino acids. With V trimmed by 6 bases and J by 4 bases, 4 bases remained unmatched. Germline V gene data show CDR1 as KGHSH and CDR2 as LQKENI. The CDR3 bases are TGTGCCAGCTCTTCCGGGACAGGGGGAAACACCATATATTTT. Residues: CASSSGTGGNTIYF.

The table lists this clone with a few counts. V usage is TRBV2 and J usage is TRBJ1-2; TRBD1 might be the D (5 bases). CDR1 SNHLY and CDR2 FYNNEI come from the germline V gene. Trimming removed 8 bases at V and 4 bases at J, with 14 bases between. The CDR3 consists of 13 residues. CDR3 bases: TGTGCCAGCCGCCTGGGGGGGGTCTATGGCTACACCTTC. It codes for CASRLGGVYGYTF.

The gene calls are TRBV19 and TRBJ2-7; 7 nucleotides match TRBD1. Germline V gene data show CDR1 as LNHDA and CDR2 as SQIVND (reference sequence). The V gene end was trimmed by 3 bases and the J gene end by 2 bases; junction bases not matched to a gene: 7. The CDR3 is made up of 15 amino acids. The CDR3 nucleotides are TGTGCCAGTAGTATGGCGGACAGGCTTACCTACGAGCAGTACTTC. This gives the protein CASSMADRLTYEQYF.

The J gene is TRBJ2-7, the V gene TRBV5-4; 7 bases fit TRBD1. In germline, CDR1 is SGHNT, CDR2 YYREEE (reference sequence). V shed 4 bases, J shed 2 bases, and the junction held 3 bases outside the gene matches. This CDR3 is 13 amino acids long. The CDR3 loop reads CASSIDRAYEQYF. The CDR3 nucleotides are TGTGCCAGCAGCATCGACAGGGCCTACGAGCAGTACTTC.

This clone was observed a handful of times. The chain combines TRBV13 with TRBJ1-1; maybe TRBD1 (5 bases). V lost 9 bases and J 10 bases, leaving 33 bases between the germline ends. Germline V gene data show CDR1 as PRHDT and CDR2 as FYEKMQ (reference sequence). This CDR3 has 17 amino acids. Here the CDR3 DNA reads TGTGCCAGTTTCGCCTACAGCAAAGTGCGGGACTTAACCGGAGCTTTCTTT. Translating it yields CASFAYSKVRDLTGAFF. The variable domain in full, with the rest retrieved from reference TRBV13 and TRBJ1-1, is AAGVIQSPRHLIKEKRETATLKCYPIPRHDTVYWYQQGPGQDPQFLISFYEKMQSDKGSIPDRFSAQQFSDYHSELNMSSLELGDSALYFCASFAYSKVRDLTGAFFGQGTRLTVV.

The chain carries TRBV4-3 and TRBJ2-1; 12 bases agree with TRBD2. The CDR3 is made up of 17 amino acids. Per germline, CDR1 LGHNA and CDR2 YSLEER. The ends lost 1 base at V and 8 bases at J; junction bases unmatched: 9. CDR3 in DNA: TGCGCCAGCAGCCAAGCTCCGACTAGCGGGAGACTCGATGAGCAGTTCTTC. Its translation: CASSQAPTSGRLDEQFF.

This rearrangement joins TRBV2 to TRBJ2-6; D is undetermined. Looked up from germline, CDR1 is SNHLY and CDR2 is FYNNEI. V was cut by 8 bases and J by 2 bases, with 13 bases left in between. The CDR3 consists of 15 residues. CDR3 DNA sequence: TGTGCCAGCTCCTACCCTGATCCTGGGGCCAACGTCCTGACTTTC. Protein: CASSYPDPGANVLTF. The full variable domain, completed using reference TRBV2 and TRBJ2-6, is EPEVTQTPSHQVTQMGQEVILRCVPISNHLYFYWYRQILGQKVEFLVSFYNNEISEKSEIFDDQFSVERPDGSNFTLKIRSTKLEDSAMYFCASSYPDPGANVLTFGAGSRLTVL.

The J gene is TRBJ1-3, the V gene TRBV4-1, with unresolved D. Trimming stripped 4 bases from V and 3 bases from J, with 7 bases between. The length of the CDR3 is 13 residues. Germline CDR1 MGHRA, CDR2 YSYEKL. CDR3 bases: TGCGCCAGCAGCCGCCTAATTGGAAACACCATATATTTT. As protein: CASSRLIGNTIYF.

This chain links TRBV5-1 with TRBJ1-4; 8 positions agree with TRBD1. CDR1 and CDR2 from the germline V gene are SGHRS and YFSETQ. CDR3 length equals 14 residues. V shed 5 bases and J 7 bases; nucleotides not matched to a gene: 7. The CDR3 sequence: CASRRTGGGEKLFF. The CDR3, as DNA: TGCGCCAGCAGGCGAACAGGGGGAGGTGAAAAACTGTTTTTT.

The genes are TRBV18 and TRBJ1-1; the match to TRBD1 covers 8 bases. CDR3 length equals 16 residues. J lost 3 bases, V lost 5 bases, and 11 bases had no gene match. Germline V gene data show CDR1 as KGHSH and CDR2 as LQKENI. The CDR3, as DNA: TGTGCCAGCTCATCTTCCTTACAGGGGGGGGACACTGAAGCTTTCTTT. It encodes CASSSSLQGGDTEAFF.

A word on this clone: The sample has other DNA sequences that encode this CDR3 too. The gene calls are TRBV9 and TRBJ2-5; a possible D gene is TRBD2 (5 bases). V was trimmed by 3 bases and J by 5 bases, leaving 5 bases between them. The CDR3 loop spans 11 amino acids. Germline V gene lookup returns CDR1 SGDLS and CDR2 YYNGEE. CDR3 in amino acids: CASSAGETQYF. DNA for the CDR3: TGTGCCAGCAGCGCGGGGGAGACCCAGTACTTC.

The chain combines TRBV19 with TRBJ1-2, with D possibly being TRBD1 (6 bases). The ends were cut back, 7 bases at V and 4 bases at J, with 13 bases in the middle. The CDR3 totals 13 residues. Germline values: CDR1 LNHDA, CDR2 SQIVND (reference sequence). The CDR3 DNA is TGTGCCAGTACAAGAGGGGGTGGCTATGGCTACACCTTC. Translating it yields CASTRGGGYGYTF.

The V gene is TRBV10-3, the J gene TRBJ1-1; TRBD1 aligns across 8 bases. The CDR3 is 15 residues long. V lost 7 bases to trimming and J lost 2 bases; unmatched junction nucleotides: 9. Germline CDR1 is ENHRY and CDR2 is SYGVKD. DNA of the CDR3: TGTGCCATCACCTCCCCCGACAGGGGAAACACTGAAGCTTTCTTT. It is translated as CAITSPDRGNTEAFF.

This sequence joins TRBV5-4 and TRBJ1-6, with 8 bases that match TRBD1. The CDR3 runs to 16 residues. J was trimmed by 10 bases and V by 0 bases; bases with no gene match: 9. CDR1 and CDR2 from the germline V gene are SGHNT and YYREEE (reference sequence). The CDR3 bases are TGTGCCAGCAGCTTGGGAATGCGGCAGGGGGCATCACCCCTCCACTTT. Its protein is CASSLGMRQGASPLHF. The whole variable domain, remainder taken from reference TRBV5-4 and TRBJ1-6, is ETGVTQSPTHLIKTRGQQVTLRCSSQSGHNTVSWYQQALGQGPQFIFQYYREEENGRGNFPPRFSGLQFPNYSSELNVNALELDDSALYLCASSLGMRQGASPLHFGNGTRLTVT.

The V call is TRBV5-1, the J call TRBJ2-7; possibly TRBD2 for D (5 bases). The CDR3 spans 15 residues. The V gene lost 0 bases and the J gene lost 2 bases, with 12 bases spanning the gap. Germline CDR1 is SGHRS and CDR2 is YFSETQ. The CDR3 sequence: CASSLGASHTYEQYF. The CDR3 DNA sequence: TGCGCCAGCAGCTTGGGTGCTAGCCATACCTACGAGCAGTACTTC.

The V gene is TRBV6-1, the J gene TRBJ2-3; TRBD1 matches at 8 bases. The CDR3 is 15 residues long. Per the germline V gene, CDR1 is MNHNS and CDR2 is SASEGT. The ends lost 4 bases at V and 6 bases at J; junction bases unmatched: 9. CDR3 nucleotide sequence: TGTGCCAGCAGTGCCGTGACAGGGGTCACCGATACGCAGTATTTT. Amino acids: CASSAVTGVTDTQYF.

V is TRBV7-9 and J is TRBJ1-1, with 9 bases lining up with TRBD1. Trimming took 1 base from V and 0 from J; bases not matched to a gene: 0. Germline V lookup: CDR1 SEHNR, CDR2 FQNEAQ (reference sequence). This CDR3 has 15 residues. The CDR3 loop is CASSLGTGVNTEAFF. CDR3 DNA: TGTGCCAGCAGCTTAGGGACAGGGGTGAACACTGAAGCTTTCTTT.

This chain connects TRBV10-3 to TRBJ1-2; no firm D call. The germline V and J ends were trimmed by 4 bases and 4 bases, with 10 bases remaining between them. Germline assignment: CDR1 ENHRY and CDR2 SYGVKD. The CDR3 loop spans 13 amino acids. DNA for the CDR3: TGTGCCATCAGTGCAGAGGCAACCTATGGCTACACCTTC. Translation gives CAISAEATYGYTF.

The gene calls are TRBV6-5 and TRBJ1-2; 11 nucleotides match TRBD1. CDR1 is MNHEY and CDR2 is SVGAGI in the germline V gene. The CDR3 loop spans 15 amino acids. V shed 4 bases, J shed 5 bases, and the junction held 6 bases outside the gene matches. The CDR3: CASSFRDRGAYGYTF. The DNA for the CDR3 is TGTGCCAGCAGTTTTAGGGACAGGGGGGCTTATGGCTACACCTTC.

The chain employs TRBV5-4 and TRBJ1-2; maybe TRBD1 (5 bases). There are 14 residues in the CDR3. Germline V lookup: CDR1 SGHNT, CDR2 YYREEE (reference sequence). V was pared by 5 bases and J by 4 bases, with 15 bases between. CDR3 in DNA: TGTGCCAGCAGTATTCAGGGTAGGGTCTATGGCTACACCTTC. Protein sequence: CASSIQGRVYGYTF.

Only a few counts were recorded for this clone. This chain uses TRBV4-2 with TRBJ2-5, with 11 bases lining up with TRBD2. V lost 3 bases and J lost 1; bases outside the gene matches: 4. CDR3 length: 16 residues. Germline loops: CDR1 LGHNA, CDR2 YNFKEQ. This CDR3 is CASSQASGGFQETQYF. DNA for the CDR3: TGTGCCAGCAGCCAGGCTAGCGGGGGGTTCCAAGAGACCCAGTACTTC.

The chain recombines TRBV7-2 with TRBJ2-7; tentative D call: TRBD2 (5 bases). The CDR3 extends over 15 amino acids. V lost 0 bases to trimming and J lost 3 bases, with 12 bases between them. Germline V CDR1 and CDR2: SGHTA, FQGNSA. Here the CDR3 DNA reads TGTGCCAGCAGCTTAGCTTTGCGGGCCCGCTACGAGCAGTACTTC. As protein: CASSLALRARYEQYF. The full variable domain, rest sourced from reference TRBV7-2 and TRBJ2-7, is GAGVSQSPSNKVTEKGKDVELRCDPISGHTALYWYRQSLGQGLEFLIYFQGNSAPDKSGLPSDRFSAERTGGSVSTLTIQRTQQEDSAVYLCASSLALRARYEQYFGPGTRLTVT.

The chain combines TRBV29-1 with TRBJ2-1, with 10 bases that match TRBD2. The CDR3 runs to 15 residues. CDR1 and CDR2 from the germline V gene are SQVTM and ANQGSEA. V shed 5 bases, J shed 5 bases, and the junction held 9 bases outside the gene matches. CDR3 residues: CSVPTGTSENNEQFF. The CDR3 bases are TGCAGCGTTCCGACCGGGACTAGCGAAAACAATGAGCAGTTCTTC.

The rearrangement joins TRBV2 to TRBJ2-1; TRBD2 matches 12 bases. Germline trimming cut 5 bases from V and 9 bases from J; bases unmatched to any gene: 8. CDR1 is SNHLY and CDR2 is FYNNEI in the germline V gene. The CDR3 is made up of 15 amino acids. In nucleotides, the CDR3 is TGTGCCAGCAGTCCTCTAGCGGGGGGGCTCTCTGAGCAGTTCTTC. Protein product: CASSPLAGGLSEQFF.

The CDR3 DNA follows: TGTGCCAGCAGCGGGGGACAGTTCTCTGGAAACACCATATATTTT. Translating it yields CASSGGQFSGNTIYF. The chain employs TRBV9 and TRBJ1-3, with TRBD1 identical over 7 bases. CDR3 size: 15 residues. Germline loops: CDR1 SGDLS, CDR2 YYNGEE. Unmatched junction bases numbered 3, after V lost 3 bases and J lost 0 bases.

The CDR3 nucleotides read TGTGCCAGCAGTTACAAGCCAGGGGGCACGGAAAAACTGTTTTTT. Amino acid sequence: CASSYKPGGTEKLFF. The chain uses TRBV6-5 and TRBJ1-4; TRBD1 matches at 8 bases. The V and J ends lost 2 bases and 8 bases, in that order; junction bases with no gene match: 7. The CDR3 totals 15 residues. Germline assignment: CDR1 MNHEY and CDR2 SVGAGI.

This clone came up a few times. The V gene is TRBV7-9, the J gene TRBJ2-3; 10 bases line up with TRBD2. The germline V gene encodes CDR1 SEHNR and CDR2 FQNEAQ (reference sequence). V shed 5 bases, J shed 4 bases, and the junction held 9 bases outside the gene matches. CDR3 length equals 16 residues. The DNA for the CDR3 is TGTGCCAGCAGCCCCAAACTAGCGGGGCTTCCAGATACGCAGTATTTT. Its protein is CASSPKLAGLPDTQYF.